This T cell receptor (beta chain) is from a study of blood T cells in healthy people across ages. With a J-beta primer mix and a sample-barcoded 5' primer, a second PCR ran roughly 6 to 12 cycles. One entry per CDR3 protein, called by TCRdb with MiXCR from the 5' RACE reads. The sample contains hundreds of thousands of distinct CDR3 sequences, under 25% of which appear only once. Broader study findings: Naive T cell percentage by flow cytometry tracked strongly with beta diversity. Versus aged donors, long-lived donors had higher diversity and more naive CD4+ cells.

The authors isolated at least 6 million PBMCs per sample. As for this clonotype: The antigen remains undetermined.

The ends were cut back, 5 bases at V and 1 base at J, with 9 bases in the middle. Germline lookup yields CDR1 LGHNA and CDR2 YSLEER. This CDR3 is 14 amino acids long. This receptor was identified in a man in his sixties or seventies in good health. The genes are TRBV4-3 and TRBJ1-3; D call uncertain. Sequencing input: blood. CDR3 sequence reads: CASSVVGSGNTIYF. CDR3 bases: TGCGCCAGCAGCGTAGTGGGTTCTGGAAACACCATATATTTT.